The source of this T cell receptor beta chain is a study of PD-L1 blockade in urothelial cancer. Study-level information: Patients had been given 0 to 3 earlier chemotherapy regimens.

Looked up from germline, CDR1 is SGDLS and CDR2 is YYNGEE. V lost 1 base to trimming and J lost 8 bases; unmatched junction nucleotides: 3. This CDR3 has 14 residues. The assay was immunoSEQ multiplex PCR, and TCRdb's table has in-frame clones only and misses some. The table records roughly 40,000 clones, about 89% of them present only once. Time point specified: peripheral blood 6 weeks after treatment start. The source of this sequence is a man aged 65 to 79 with urothelial cancer. The starting material was PBMCs, obtained around atezolizumab (anti-PD-L1) treatment. V usage is TRBV9 and J usage is TRBJ2-1; 10 positions match TRBD2. The CDR3 nucleotides are TGTGCCAGCAGCGTACTAGCGGGAGTTGATGAGCAGTTCTTC. It codes for CASSVLAGVDEQFF.